Below, 18 T cell receptor beta chains from the same sample are listed, as sequenced in a study of blood T cell repertoires in COVID-19. Libraries were prepared by immunoSEQ multiplex PCR; TCRdb keeps only in-frame clonotypes and omits some of them. Here the sample spans about 280,000 clones, around 86% being singletons. The sample consisted of peripheral blood. The receptors were gathered from a human donor in a cohort sampled during active COVID-19.

The chain has TRBV3-1 (or the pseudogene TRBV3-2) and TRBJ1-4, with D unresolved. V was shortened by 4 bases and J by 5 bases, with 11 bases between the two germline ends. Germline V gives CDR1 LGHDT, CDR2 YNNKEL (reference sequence). This CDR3 region has 14 residues. The CDR3 reads CASSPSQANEKLFF. The CDR3 DNA reads as TGTGCCAGCAGCCCGAGTCAGGCAAATGAAAAACTGTTTTTT.

V and J are TRBV3-1 (or the pseudogene TRBV3-2) and TRBJ2-2, with TRBD2 identical over 14 bases. With V trimmed by 3 bases and J by 5 bases, 2 bases remained unmatched. Germline values: CDR1 LGHDT, CDR2 YNNKEL (reference sequence). This CDR3 contains 16 residues. CDR3 in DNA: TGTGCCAGCAGCCACGGGACTAGCGGGAGAACCGGGGAGCTGTTTTTT. This translates into CASSHGTSGRTGELFF.

The J gene is TRBJ2-5, the V gene TRBV12-3 or TRBV12-4, with a weak D call TRBD2 (5 bases). This CDR3 is 11 amino acids long. Trimming pared 7 bases from V and 7 bases from J, leaving 10 bases between. CDR3 residues: CASTFRGTQYF. CDR3 sequence (DNA): TGTGCCAGCACCTTCCGGGGGACCCAGTACTTC.

The V and J genes are TRBV6-6 and TRBJ2-7; 11 bases align to TRBD2. Germline CDR1 reads MNHNY; CDR2 reads SVGAGI (reference sequence). The CDR3 consists of 13 residues. CDR3 protein: CATSGTRSYEQYF. The CDR3 DNA is TGTGCGACTAGCGGGACCCGCTCCTACGAGCAGTACTTC.

The chain has TRBV27 and TRBJ2-7, with 7 nucleotides matching TRBD1. Germline V lookup: CDR1 MNHEY, CDR2 SMNVEV (reference sequence). This CDR3 contains 13 residues. J gave up 6 bases and V 4 bases, and 6 bases lay outside the gene matches. The DNA of the CDR3 is TGTGCCAGCAGTTACACAGGGGACCGCGAGCAGTACTTC. This sequence encodes CASSYTGDREQYF.

The rearrangement joins TRBV12-5 to TRBJ2-1, with 9 nucleotides matching TRBD2. V was pared by 1 base and J by 6 bases, with 1 base of the junction left unmatched. This CDR3 contains 14 residues. Germline V gene lookup returns CDR1 LGHNT and CDR2 FRNRAP. This CDR3 reads CASGLEGLANEQFF. The CDR3 nucleotides are TGTGCTAGTGGTTTGGAGGGACTAGCCAATGAGCAGTTCTTC. Together with reference TRBV12-5 and TRBJ2-1, the CDR3 gives the full variable domain: DARVTQTPRHKVTEMGQEVTMRCQPILGHNTVFWYRQTMMQGLELLAYFRNRAPLDDSGMPKDRFSAEMPDATLATLKIQPSEPRDSAVYFCASGLEGLANEQFFGPGTRLTVL.

In this sample, this clone turned up once. The gene calls are TRBV7-2 and TRBJ2-7, with 11 bases identical to TRBD1. The germline CDR1 and CDR2 sequences are SGHTA and FQGNSA. The CDR3 has 15 amino acids. V was clipped by 6 bases and J by 4 bases; unmatched bases: 8. The CDR3 DNA follows: TGTGCCAGCAGTCCAAGGACAGGGGGCATGTACGAGCAGTACTTC. It encodes CASSPRTGGMYEQYF. Full variable domain (remainder filled in from reference TRBV7-2 and TRBJ2-7): GAGVSQSPSNKVTEKGKDVELRCDPISGHTALYWYRQSLGQGLEFLIYFQGNSAPDKSGLPSDRFSAERTGGSVSTLTIQRTQQEDSAVYLCASSPRTGGMYEQYFGPGTRLTVT.

This chain joins TRBV6-5 and TRBJ2-3, with TRBD2 identical over 8 bases. The CDR3 is made up of 15 amino acids. CDR1 and CDR2 (germline): MNHEY, SVGAGI. With V trimmed by 6 bases and J by 8 bases, 13 bases remained unmatched. In DNA form, the CDR3 reads TGTGCCAGCAGACCCCCCGGACTAGCCGGTGGTACGCAGTATTTT. Its translation: CASRPPGLAGGTQYF.

The chain links TRBV5-5 to TRBJ2-7, with D possibly being TRBD2 (5 bases). The CDR3 is 15 residues long. In germline, CDR1 is SGHKS, CDR2 YYEKEE (reference sequence). The V gene lost 1 base and the J gene lost 0 bases, with 11 bases spanning the gap. The CDR3 nucleotides read TGTGCCAGCAGCTTGAGCGGATTTAGCTCCTACGAGCAGTACTTC. Its protein is CASSLSGFSSYEQYF.

The chain is built from TRBV10-3 and TRBJ1-1; D perhaps matches TRBD1 (6 bases). CDR1 and CDR2 (germline): ENHRY, SYGVKD. Trimming left V 6 bases short and J 4 bases short, with 12 bases between. CDR3 length: 13 amino acids. CDR3 sequence reads: CAISPQGTTEAFF. The CDR3 DNA reads TGTGCCATCAGCCCACAGGGTACCACTGAAGCTTTCTTT.

This chain joins TRBV18 and TRBJ2-7, with D perhaps matching TRBD2 (5 bases). CDR1 is KGHSH, CDR2 LQKENI, per germline. This CDR3 spans 17 amino acids. The V gene lost 0 bases and the J gene lost 0 bases, with 15 bases spanning the gap. The DNA of the CDR3 is TGTGCCAGCTCACCACCGACTCGGCGGGCGAGCTCCTACGAGCAGTACTTC. Translation: CASSPPTRRASSYEQYF.

The chain employs TRBV5-6 and TRBJ2-7; 7 bases match TRBD1. The V segment lost 2 bases and the J segment 7 bases; nucleotides outside the gene matches: 9. This CDR3 has 14 amino acids. The germline V gene has CDR1 SGHDT and CDR2 YYEEEE. CDR3 sequence: CASSLPGQRGEQYF. In nucleotides, the CDR3 is TGTGCCAGCAGCTTACCGGGACAGCGAGGGGAGCAGTACTTC.

The rearrangement joins TRBV9 to TRBJ2-2; the match to TRBD2 covers 7 bases. The germline V gene encodes CDR1 SGDLS and CDR2 YYNGEE. CDR3 length: 15 residues. After removal of 4 bases from V and 8 bases from J, the junction contained 11 bases not matched to a gene. The CDR3 here is CASSSPGTMQGELFF. The DNA of the CDR3 is TGTGCCAGCAGCTCCCCCGGGACTATGCAGGGGGAGCTGTTTTTT.

The chain employs TRBV5-4 and TRBJ2-1, with a tentative D call TRBD2 (5 bases). The CDR3 runs to 12 residues. CDR1 SGHNT and CDR2 YYREEE come from the germline V gene (reference sequence). V lost 4 bases to trimming and J lost 9 bases, with 11 bases between them. CDR3 residues: CASSPGYGEQFF. DNA for the CDR3: TGTGCCAGCAGCCCGGGGTATGGTGAGCAGTTCTTC.

The chain recombines TRBV12-5 with TRBJ2-7, with 8 bases that match TRBD1. J gave up 3 bases and V 5 bases, and 9 bases lay outside the gene matches. The CDR3 sequence is 15 residues long. CDR1 is LGHNT, CDR2 FRNRAP, per germline. The CDR3 DNA sequence: TGTGCTAGTGGTCTGGCGAGGACAGGGCACTACGAGCAGTACTTC. This sequence encodes CASGLARTGHYEQYF.

This chain connects TRBV19 to TRBJ2-7; 7 bases are a match to TRBD1. Germline V gene data show CDR1 as LNHDA and CDR2 as SQIVND (reference sequence). There are 14 residues in the CDR3. V was clipped by 7 bases and J by 2 bases; unmatched bases: 8. The CDR3 loop reads CASKSTGQAYEQYF. CDR3 nucleotide sequence: TGTGCCAGTAAGTCTACCGGACAGGCCTACGAGCAGTACTTC.

This sequence joins TRBV30 and TRBJ1-1; D unclear. Germline CDR1 reads GTSNPN; CDR2 reads SVGIG (reference sequence). This CDR3 is built from 15 residues. The V end was cut by 3 bases, the J end by 4 bases, with 18 bases between. The CDR3 DNA sequence: TGTGCCTGGAGAACCGCCTCAACCCGGGGCACTGAAGCTTTCTTT. It translates to CAWRTASTRGTEAFF.

In its sample, this clone was seen a few times. The genes are TRBV5-1 and TRBJ1-2; a weak D match, TRBD1 (5 bases). The CDR3 spans 13 residues. Trimming cost V 1 base and J 8 bases, with 12 bases left between them. Germline CDR1 reads SGHRS; CDR2 reads YFSETQ. The CDR3 protein is CASSLREGRGYTF. The CDR3 DNA reads TGCGCCAGCAGCTTGAGGGAGGGACGGGGCTACACCTTC.